What follows are 10 T cell receptor beta chains derived from one specimen sequenced in a study of response to subunit inactivated influenza vaccine. TCRdb passed the RT-PCR reads through MiXCR, listing each CDR3 protein once. The sample gives around 850,000 distinct CDR3 sequences, approximately 18% of which show up once; about 11% is in the top ten. The specimen comprised PBMCs from blood, sampled 5 to 6 days after vaccination. Source of these receptors: a man aged 50 or older who received an inactivated influenza vaccine.

The chain combines TRBV9 with TRBJ1-2, with 7 bases matching TRBD1. Germline loops: CDR1 SGDLS, CDR2 YYNGEE. The CDR3 is 16 residues long. V lost 4 bases, J lost 4 bases, and 13 bases stayed unmatched. The DNA for the CDR3 is TGTGCCAGCAGCACCAGGGACAGCGCCTACCCCTATGGCTACACCTTC. Its protein is CASSTRDSAYPYGYTF.

This clonotype was detected many times. The chain has TRBV6-5 and TRBJ1-5; D is possibly TRBD1 (5 bases). Germline values: CDR1 MNHEY, CDR2 SVGAGI. Trimming took 2 bases from V and 4 from J, leaving 9 bases between them. CDR3 length equals 14 residues. The CDR3 spells CASSYRGSNQPQHF. The CDR3 region has the DNA TGTGCCAGCAGTTACAGGGGCTCAAATCAGCCCCAGCATTTT.

The chain links TRBV7-9 to TRBJ1-4, with D perhaps matching TRBD1 (5 bases). Germline assignment: CDR1 SEHNR and CDR2 FQNEAQ (reference sequence). The ends were cut back, 3 bases at V and 7 bases at J, with 12 bases in the middle. The CDR3 length is 14 residues. CDR3 nucleotide sequence: TGTGCCAGCAGCTTGGCACAGGCGGGTGAAAAACTGTTTTTT. This translates into CASSLAQAGEKLFF.

V is TRBV12-3 or TRBV12-4 and J is TRBJ1-2; D gene unclear. Trimming removed 2 bases at V and 4 bases at J, with 8 bases between. The CDR3 contains 13 residues. The CDR3 bases are TGTGCCAGCAGTTTACCGATCCCCTATGGCTACACCTTC. It encodes CASSLPIPYGYTF.

In DNA form, the CDR3 reads TGCAGTGCTAGAGATCGGGCGAGCGGGAGTAGAAATGAGCAGTTCTTC. Protein product: CSARDRASGSRNEQFF. The chain employs TRBV20-1 and TRBJ2-1; 8 positions agree with TRBD2. The germline gives CDR1 DFQATT, CDR2 SNEGSKA (reference sequence). The CDR3 is 16 amino acids. V trimming: 0 bases; J trimming: 7 bases; junction bases outside the gene matches: 11.

The chain joins TRBV20-1 to TRBJ2-2; D could derive from TRBD1 or TRBD2 (5 bases each). Germline CDR1 and CDR2: DFQATT and SNEGSKA (reference sequence). The V and J ends lost 5 bases and 2 bases respectively, with 21 bases between them. The CDR3 spans 17 residues. The CDR3 DNA is TGCAGTGCTGACTTACCGGGACCCAGAGCAAACACCGGGGAGCTGTTTTTT. Its protein is CSADLPGPRANTGELFF.

In DNA, the CDR3 is TGTGCCAGCAGTTTATCGGGGAGACTAGTTCTAGAGCAGTACTTC. This sequence encodes CASSLSGRLVLEQYF. The J gene is TRBJ2-7, the V gene TRBV28; TRBD2 is a possible D gene (6 bases). The CDR3 sequence is 15 residues long. Looked up from germline, CDR1 is MDHEN and CDR2 is SYDVKM. V lost 1 base to trimming and J lost 7 bases, with 17 bases between them.

The sample holds a few counts of this clonotype. This sequence joins TRBV30 and TRBJ2-1; TRBD2 matches at 7 bases. CDR3 length: 15 amino acids. CDR1 and CDR2 (germline): GTSNPN, SVGIG (reference sequence). V lost 0 bases, J lost 3 bases, and 5 bases stayed unmatched. For the CDR3, the DNA is TGTGCCTGGAGTGTCTGGCGGGAGAGCTACAATGAGCAGTTCTTC. It is translated as CAWSVWRESYNEQFF.

The chain has TRBV5-1 and TRBJ2-3; 7 positions agree with TRBD1. J lost 7 bases, V lost 4 bases, and 12 bases had no gene match. Germline-derived CDR1 and CDR2 are SGHRS and YFSETQ. The CDR3 spans 15 residues. The CDR3 DNA sequence: TGCGCCAGCAGCGCTACGACAGGGCGAGAACATACGCAGTATTTT. This encodes CASSATTGREHTQYF.

The V gene is TRBV28, the J gene TRBJ2-7; D remains unclear. The germline CDR1 and CDR2 sequences are MDHEN and SYDVKM. The CDR3 contains 14 residues. The ends were cut back, 5 bases at V and 5 bases at J, with 16 bases in the middle. Here the CDR3 reads CASSPGPGGHEQYF. CDR3 DNA: TGTGCCAGCAGTCCCGGACCCGGCGGACACGAGCAGTACTTC.